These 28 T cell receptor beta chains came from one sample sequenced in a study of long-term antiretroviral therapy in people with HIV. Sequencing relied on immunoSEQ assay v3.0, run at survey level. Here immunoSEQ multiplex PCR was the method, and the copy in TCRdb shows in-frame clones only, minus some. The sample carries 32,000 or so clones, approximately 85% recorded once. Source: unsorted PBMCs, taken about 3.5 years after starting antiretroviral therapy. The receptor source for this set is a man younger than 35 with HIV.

CDR3 protein: CASSHGQGDYNEQFF. The CDR3, as DNA: TGTGCCAGCAGTCACGGACAGGGGGACTACAATGAGCAGTTCTTC. The chain has TRBV5-4 and TRBJ2-1, with 10 bases fitting TRBD1. Trimming took 5 bases from V and 3 from J; bases not matched to a gene: 5. CDR3 length: 15 amino acids. Looked up from germline, CDR1 is SGHNT and CDR2 is YYREEE (reference sequence).

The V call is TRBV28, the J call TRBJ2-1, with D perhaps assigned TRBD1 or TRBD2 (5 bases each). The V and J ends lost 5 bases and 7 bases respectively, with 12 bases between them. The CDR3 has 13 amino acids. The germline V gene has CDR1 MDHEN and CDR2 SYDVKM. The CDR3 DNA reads TGTGCCAGCAGTCAAGGGACCCCTAATGAGCAGTTCTTC. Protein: CASSQGTPNEQFF.

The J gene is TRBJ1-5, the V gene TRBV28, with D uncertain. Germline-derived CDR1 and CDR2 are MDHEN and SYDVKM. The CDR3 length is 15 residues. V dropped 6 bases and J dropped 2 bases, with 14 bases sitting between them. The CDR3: CASSLGRTGNQPQHF. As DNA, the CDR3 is TGTGCCAGCAGCCTCGGCAGGACGGGCAATCAGCCCCAGCATTTT. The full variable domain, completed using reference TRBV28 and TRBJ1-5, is DVKVTQSSRYLVKRTGEKVFLECVQDMDHENMFWYRQDPGLGLRLIYFSYDVKMKEKGDIPEGYSVSREKKERFSLILESASTNQTSMYLCASSLGRTGNQPQHFGDGTRLSIL.

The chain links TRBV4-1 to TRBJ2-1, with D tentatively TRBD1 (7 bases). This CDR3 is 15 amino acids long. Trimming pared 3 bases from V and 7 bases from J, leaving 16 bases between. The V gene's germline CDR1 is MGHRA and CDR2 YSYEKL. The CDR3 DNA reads TGCGCCAGCAGCCATACCCCAGGGGGGCAGAATGAGCAGTTCTTC. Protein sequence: CASSHTPGGQNEQFF.

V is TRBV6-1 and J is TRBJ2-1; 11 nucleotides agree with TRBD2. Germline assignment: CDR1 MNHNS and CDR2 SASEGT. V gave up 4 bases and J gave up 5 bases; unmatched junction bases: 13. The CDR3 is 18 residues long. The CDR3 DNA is TGTGCCAGCAGTGCCTTCTACCTACTAGCGGGGGTTCACAATGAGCAGTTCTTC. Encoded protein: CASSAFYLLAGVHNEQFF.

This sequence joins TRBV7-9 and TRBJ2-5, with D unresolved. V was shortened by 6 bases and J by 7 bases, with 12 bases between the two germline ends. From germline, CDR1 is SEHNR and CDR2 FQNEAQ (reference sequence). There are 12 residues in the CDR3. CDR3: CASRTTPGTQYF. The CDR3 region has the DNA TGTGCCAGCAGGACGACCCCCGGGACCCAGTACTTC. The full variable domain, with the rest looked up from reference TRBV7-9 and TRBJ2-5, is DTGVSQNPRHKITKRGQNVTFRCDPISEHNRLYWYRQTLGQGPEFLTYFQNEAQLEKSRLLSDRFSAERPKGSFSTLEIQRTEQGDSAMYLCASRTTPGTQYFGPGTRLLVL.

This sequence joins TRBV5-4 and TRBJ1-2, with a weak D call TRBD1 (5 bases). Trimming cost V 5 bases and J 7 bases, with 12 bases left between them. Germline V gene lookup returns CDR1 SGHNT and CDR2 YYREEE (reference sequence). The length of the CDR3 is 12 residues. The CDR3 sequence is CASSPSGPGYTF. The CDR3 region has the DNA TGTGCCAGCAGTCCGTCGGGGCCTGGCTACACCTTC.

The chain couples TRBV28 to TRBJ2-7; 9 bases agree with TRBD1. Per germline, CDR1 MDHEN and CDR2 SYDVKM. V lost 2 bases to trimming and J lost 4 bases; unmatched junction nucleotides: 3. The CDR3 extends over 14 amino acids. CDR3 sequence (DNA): TGTGCCAGCAGTTTACTGGACAGGGGTTACGAGCAGTACTTC. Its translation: CASSLLDRGYEQYF.

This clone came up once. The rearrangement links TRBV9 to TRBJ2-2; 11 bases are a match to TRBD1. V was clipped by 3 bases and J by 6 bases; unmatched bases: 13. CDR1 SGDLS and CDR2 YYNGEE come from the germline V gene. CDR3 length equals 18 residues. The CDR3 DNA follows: TGTGCCAGCAGCGATCGGACAGGGGGCGCCGTTGATGCCGGGGAGCTGTTTTTT. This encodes CASSDRTGGAVDAGELFF.

The CDR3 nucleotides are TGTGCCAGCTCACGGAACGACAGGGGGTATGATGGCTACACCTTC. This gives the protein CASSRNDRGYDGYTF. The chain carries TRBV18 and TRBJ1-2, with TRBD1 matching 9 bases. Trimming at V came to 4 bases and at J to 6 bases, leaving 9 bases not matched to a gene. CDR1 and CDR2 (germline): KGHSH, LQKENI. This CDR3 has 15 residues. Filled out from reference TRBV18 and TRBJ1-2, the complete variable domain reads NAGVMQNPRHLVRRRGQEARLRCSPMKGHSHVYWYRQLPEEGLKFMVYLQKENIIDESGMPKERFSAEFPKEGPSILRIQQVVRGDSAAYFCASSRNDRGYDGYTFGSGTRLTVV.

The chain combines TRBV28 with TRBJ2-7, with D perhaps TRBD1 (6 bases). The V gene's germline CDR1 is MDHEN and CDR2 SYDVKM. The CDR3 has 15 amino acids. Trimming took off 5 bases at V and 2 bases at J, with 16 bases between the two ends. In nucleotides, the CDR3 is TGTGCCAGCAGTGCCACAGGGATCGGTACCTACGAGCAGTACTTC. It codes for CASSATGIGTYEQYF.

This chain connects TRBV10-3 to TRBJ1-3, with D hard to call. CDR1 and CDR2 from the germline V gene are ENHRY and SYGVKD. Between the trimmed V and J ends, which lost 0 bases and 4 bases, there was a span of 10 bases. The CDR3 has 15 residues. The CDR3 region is CAISESKSLGNTIYF. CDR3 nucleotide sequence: TGTGCCATCAGTGAGTCCAAGAGTCTCGGAAACACCATATATTTT.

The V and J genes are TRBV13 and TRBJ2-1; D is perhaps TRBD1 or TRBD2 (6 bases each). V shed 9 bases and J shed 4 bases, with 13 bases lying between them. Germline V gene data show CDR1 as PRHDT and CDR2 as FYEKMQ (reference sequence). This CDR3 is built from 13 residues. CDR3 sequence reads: CASRGASYNEQFF. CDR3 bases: TGTGCCAGTAGGGGGGCAAGTTACAATGAGCAGTTCTTC.

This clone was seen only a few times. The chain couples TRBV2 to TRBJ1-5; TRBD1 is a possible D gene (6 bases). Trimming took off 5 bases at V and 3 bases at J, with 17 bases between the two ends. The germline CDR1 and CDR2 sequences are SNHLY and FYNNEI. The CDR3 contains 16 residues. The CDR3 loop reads CASSRRQAWDNQPQHF. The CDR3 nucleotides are TGTGCCAGCAGTCGGAGACAGGCTTGGGACAATCAGCCCCAGCATTTT. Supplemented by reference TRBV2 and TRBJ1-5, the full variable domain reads EPEVTQTPSHQVTQMGQEVILRCVPISNHLYFYWYRQILGQKVEFLVSFYNNEISEKSEIFDDQFSVERPDGSNFTLKIRSTKLEDSAMYFCASSRRQAWDNQPQHFGDGTRLSIL.

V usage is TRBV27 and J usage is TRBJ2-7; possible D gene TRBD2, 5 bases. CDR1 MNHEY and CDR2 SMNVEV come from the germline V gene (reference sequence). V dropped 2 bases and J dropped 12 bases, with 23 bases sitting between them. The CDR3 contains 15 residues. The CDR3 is CASSLRGEPTSTRYF. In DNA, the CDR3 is TGTGCCAGCAGTTTACGGGGAGAACCCACTTCTACTCGGTACTTC.

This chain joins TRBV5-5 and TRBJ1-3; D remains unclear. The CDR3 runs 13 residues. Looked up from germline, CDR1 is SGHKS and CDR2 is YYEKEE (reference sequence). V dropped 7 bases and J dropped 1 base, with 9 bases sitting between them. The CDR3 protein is CASGHTSGNTIYF. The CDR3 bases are TGTGCCAGCGGGCACACGTCTGGAAACACCATATATTTT.

In nucleotides, the CDR3 is TGTGCCAGCAGTTCACAGGGTGGCACCTACGAGCAGTACTTC. Translation: CASSSQGGTYEQYF. V usage is TRBV27 and J usage is TRBJ2-7; perhaps TRBD1 as D (6 bases). This CDR3 region has 14 residues. Germline CDR1 reads MNHEY; CDR2 reads SMNVEV (reference sequence). V lost 4 bases to trimming and J lost 2 bases, with 12 bases between them.

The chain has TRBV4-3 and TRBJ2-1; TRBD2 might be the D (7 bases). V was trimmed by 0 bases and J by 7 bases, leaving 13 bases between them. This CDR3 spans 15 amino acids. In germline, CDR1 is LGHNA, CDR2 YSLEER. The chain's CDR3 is CASSQDRGEGNEQFF. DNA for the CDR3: TGCGCCAGCAGCCAAGATAGGGGGGAGGGGAATGAGCAGTTCTTC.

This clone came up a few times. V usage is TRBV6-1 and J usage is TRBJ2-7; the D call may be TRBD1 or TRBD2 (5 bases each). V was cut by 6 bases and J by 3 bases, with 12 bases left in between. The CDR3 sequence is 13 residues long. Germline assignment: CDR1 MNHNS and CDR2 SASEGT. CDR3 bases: TGTGCCAGCAGACCGGGACCCAACTACGAGCAGTACTTC. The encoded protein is CASRPGPNYEQYF.

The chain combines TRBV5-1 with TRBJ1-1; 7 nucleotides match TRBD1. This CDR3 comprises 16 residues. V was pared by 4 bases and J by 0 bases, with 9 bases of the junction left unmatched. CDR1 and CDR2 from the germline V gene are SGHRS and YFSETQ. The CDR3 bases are TGCGCCAGCAGCCGAATCAGGACAGGAGTGAACACTGAAGCTTTCTTT. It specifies CASSRIRTGVNTEAFF.

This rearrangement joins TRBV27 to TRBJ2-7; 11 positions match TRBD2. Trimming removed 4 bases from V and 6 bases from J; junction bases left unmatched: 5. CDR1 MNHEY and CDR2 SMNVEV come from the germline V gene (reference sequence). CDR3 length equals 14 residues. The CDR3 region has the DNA TGTGCCAGCAGTTACGGGACTAGCGGCATCGAGCAGTACTTC. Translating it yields CASSYGTSGIEQYF.

Here the CDR3 DNA reads TGTGCCAGCTCACCAGGGACAGGGAACACCGGGGAGCTGTTTTTT. Its translation is CASSPGTGNTGELFF. The rearrangement joins TRBV18 to TRBJ2-2; 8 bases line up with TRBD1. Germline V gene lookup returns CDR1 KGHSH and CDR2 LQKENI. With 2 bases clipped from V and 1 base from J, the junction kept 0 bases outside the gene matches. The CDR3 loop spans 15 amino acids.

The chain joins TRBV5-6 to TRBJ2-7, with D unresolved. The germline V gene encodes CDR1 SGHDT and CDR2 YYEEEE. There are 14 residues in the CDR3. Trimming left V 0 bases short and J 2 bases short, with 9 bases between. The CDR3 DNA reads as TGTGCCAGCAGCTTGGGGGCAGGAGCCTACGAGCAGTACTTC. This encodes CASSLGAGAYEQYF.

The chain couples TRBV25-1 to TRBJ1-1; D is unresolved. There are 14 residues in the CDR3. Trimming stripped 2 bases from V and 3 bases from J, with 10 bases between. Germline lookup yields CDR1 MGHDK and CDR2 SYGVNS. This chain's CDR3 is CASSETPYHTEAFF. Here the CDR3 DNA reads TGTGCCAGCAGTGAAACCCCCTATCACACTGAAGCTTTCTTT.

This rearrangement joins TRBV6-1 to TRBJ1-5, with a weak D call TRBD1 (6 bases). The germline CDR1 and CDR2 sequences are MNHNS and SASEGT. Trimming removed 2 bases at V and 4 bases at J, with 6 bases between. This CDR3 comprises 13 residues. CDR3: CASSERGNQPQHF. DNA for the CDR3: TGTGCCAGCAGTGAAAGGGGGAATCAGCCCCAGCATTTT.

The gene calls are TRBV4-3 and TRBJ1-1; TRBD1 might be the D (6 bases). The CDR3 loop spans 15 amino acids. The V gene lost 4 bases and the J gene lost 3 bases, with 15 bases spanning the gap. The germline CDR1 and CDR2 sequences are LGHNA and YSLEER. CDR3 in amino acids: CASSLWGRGDTEAFF. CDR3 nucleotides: TGCGCCAGCAGCCTGTGGGGCAGGGGAGACACTGAAGCTTTCTTT.

CDR3 loop: CASSIASSTLYGYTF. The CDR3 region has the DNA TGTGCCAGTAGTATAGCGTCTAGCACCCTCTATGGCTACACCTTC. The V gene is TRBV19, the J gene TRBJ1-2; D gene unclear. V was pared by 1 base and J by 4 bases, with 13 bases between. Germline values: CDR1 LNHDA, CDR2 SQIVND (reference sequence). CDR3 length equals 15 residues.

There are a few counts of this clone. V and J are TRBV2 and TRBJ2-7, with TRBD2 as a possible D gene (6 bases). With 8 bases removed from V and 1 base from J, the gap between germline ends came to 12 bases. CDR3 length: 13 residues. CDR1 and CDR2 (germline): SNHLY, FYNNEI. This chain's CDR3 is CASRETPSYEQYF. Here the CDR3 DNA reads TGTGCCAGCCGGGAGACTCCTTCCTACGAGCAGTACTTC.